This TCR beta chain was retrieved from a study of control samples from healthy donors and cancer patients. Assay used: immunoSEQ multiplex PCR; TCRdb lists only in-frame clones, some missing. The sample records 150,000 to 180,000 clones, just under 95% being singletons. This sequence originates from a man aged 40-49 years in good health. The sequenced sample consisted of blood.

The CDR3 DNA is TGTGCCAGCAGCTCACCCGGGACAGGGGGAGACATTCAGTACTTC. It encodes CASSSPGTGGDIQYF. The V and J genes are TRBV5-5 and TRBJ2-4; 11 bases line up with TRBD1. The CDR3 has 15 amino acids. Germline assignment: CDR1 SGHKS and CDR2 YYEKEE (reference sequence). After removal of 3 bases from V and 8 bases from J, the junction contained 7 bases not matched to a gene.